Shown below are 4 T cell receptor beta chains from a single sample sequenced in a study of shared clonotypes between healthy human individuals. Repertoires were generated with immunoSEQ multiplex PCR, while TCRdb's copy carries only in-frame clones and drops some. This repertoire shows some 2,000,000 clones, 85% to 95% found once; its top ten account for under 0.15%. Sequenced material: naive CD4+ T cells sorted from blood. Indicated subset: CD45RA+ positively selected. The receptors derive from a man aged 18 to 30 in good health.

This chain connects TRBV18 to TRBJ2-1, with TRBD2 matching 14 bases. The CDR3 is 15 amino acids. Germline loops: CDR1 KGHSH, CDR2 LQKENI. V trimming: 4 bases; J trimming: 9 bases; junction bases outside the gene matches: 5. CDR3 sequence (DNA): TGTGCCAGCTCACTTGGGACTAGCGGGAGAAGTGAGCAGTTCTTC. The encoded protein is CASSLGTSGRSEQFF.

The chain has TRBV30 and TRBJ2-7; TRBD1 might be the D (6 bases). V lost 3 bases, J lost 5 bases, and 14 bases lay in between. The CDR3 spans 13 residues. Germline CDR1 GTSNPN, CDR2 SVGIG (reference sequence). CDR3 residues: CAWSTGTINEQYF. The CDR3 DNA is TGTGCCTGGAGCACAGGGACGATAAACGAGCAGTACTTC.

V usage is TRBV7-2 and J usage is TRBJ1-6; possible D gene TRBD1, 6 bases. The CDR3 is 14 residues long. Germline CDR1 is SGHTA and CDR2 is FQGNSA. V was clipped by 1 base and J by 8 bases, with 9 bases between them. The CDR3 protein is CASSLGGAYSPLHF. The CDR3, as DNA: TGTGCCAGCAGCTTAGGGGGGGCCTATTCACCCCTCCACTTT.

The chain carries TRBV18 and TRBJ2-2; 8 positions match TRBD2. CDR3 size: 20 residues. CDR1 is KGHSH and CDR2 is LQKENI in the germline V gene. Losses at the gene ends were 4 bases for V and 0 bases for J; bases not matched to a gene: 16. For the CDR3, the DNA is TGTGCCAGCTCACTAACTAGCGGACGTTCCATATTTACGAACACCGGGGAGCTGTTTTTT. Residues: CASSLTSGRSIFTNTGELFF.